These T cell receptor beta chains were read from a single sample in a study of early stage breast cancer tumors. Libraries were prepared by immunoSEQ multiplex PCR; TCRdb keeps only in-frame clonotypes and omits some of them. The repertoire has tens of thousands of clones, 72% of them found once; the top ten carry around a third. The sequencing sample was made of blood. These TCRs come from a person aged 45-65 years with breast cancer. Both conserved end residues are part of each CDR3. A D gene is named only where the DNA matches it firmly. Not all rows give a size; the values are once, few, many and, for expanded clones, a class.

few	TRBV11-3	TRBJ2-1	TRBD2	TGTGCCAGCAGCTTCGGGGGGTACAATGAGCAGTTCTTC	CASSFGGYNEQFF
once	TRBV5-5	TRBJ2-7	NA	TGTGCCAGCACGAGGTCCGGGACCCTCGGGGGCGAGCAGTACTTC	CASTRSGTLGGEQYF
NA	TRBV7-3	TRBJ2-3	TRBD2	TGTGCCAGCAGCGCTAATAGCGGGAGGGCCCCAGATACGCAGTATTTT	CASSANSGRAPDTQYF
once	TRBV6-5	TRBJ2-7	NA	TGTGCCAGCAGAGGACTGGATACCTACGAGCAGTACTTC	CASRGLDTYEQYF
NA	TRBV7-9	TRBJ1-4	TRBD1	TGTGCCAGCAGCTTACTAGGGACAGGGGAGGAAAAACTGTTTTTT	CASSLLGTGEEKLFF
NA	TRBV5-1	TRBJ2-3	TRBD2	TGCGCCAGCAGCTTGGGAGGGACTAGCGGGACAGATACGCAGTATTTT	CASSLGGTSGTDTQYF
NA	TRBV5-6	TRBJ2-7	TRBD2	TGTGCCAGCAGCTTGGGCACTCGGACTAGCGGGTCCTACGAGCAGTACTTC	CASSLGTRTSGSYEQYF
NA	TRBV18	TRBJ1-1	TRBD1	TGTGCCAGCTCATCTAGAGGGGGCGACACTGAAGCTTTCTTT	CASSSRGGDTEAFF
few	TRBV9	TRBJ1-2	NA	TGTGCCAGCAGCGTAGAACATAACTATGGCTACACCTTC	CASSVEHNYGYTF
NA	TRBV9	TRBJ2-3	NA	TGTGCCAGCAGCGTAGGTCAGGGGACAGATACGCAGTATTTT	CASSVGQGTDTQYF
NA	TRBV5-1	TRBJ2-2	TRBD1	TGCGCCAGCAGGTCCGGGACAGGGGGCACCGGGGAGCTGTTTTTT	CASRSGTGGTGELFF
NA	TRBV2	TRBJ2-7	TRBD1	TGTGCCAGCAGGTCGGGACAGGGTTTCTCCTACGAGCAGTACTTC	CASRSGQGFSYEQYF
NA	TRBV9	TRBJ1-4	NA	TGTGCCAGCAGCGTCGAGGGAACGGGCTATAACGAAAAACTGTTTTTT	CASSVEGTGYNEKLFF
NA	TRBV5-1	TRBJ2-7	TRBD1	TGCGCCAGCAGCCTCGGGACAGTCCTCCCCGAGCAGTACTTC	CASSLGTVLPEQYF